This T cell receptor (beta chain) was recovered during a study of response to subunit inactivated influenza vaccine listed by TCRdb under 2018. At the level of the whole study: To follow how T cells responded to a trivalent subunit inactivated influenza vaccine, the researchers relied on deep quantitative profiling of the T cell receptor repertoire.

The investigation overall reported the following: It was suggested by the authors that each seasonal influenza vaccination may recruit only a limited number of new T cells.

Turning to this clonotype: It has no known antigen specificity. Within one base of it there is no much larger clone, and no base qualities were kept.

Taken from cysteine to phenylalanine, the CDR3 has 15 residues. CDR3 DNA only is kept here, 45 bases in frame from base 1. Per the germline V gene (reference sequence), MNHEY is the CDR1 and SMNVEV is the CDR2. The germline ends are 16 bases apart after V is trimmed by 5 bases and J by 4 bases. The library was obtained by RT-PCR. The listed sequencing device is Illumina HiSeq 2500. Through fastp at Q25 and MiXCR, TCRdb rebuilt clones from the public reads, retaining in-frame beta chains. Under each unique CDR3 protein, matching rows form one entry showing the most common genes and DNA. This sample lists roughly 570,000 distinct CDR3 sequences; 12% to 15% were detected once. Of the sample, 11% falls within the top ten clones.

The starting material was PBMCs from blood, obtained about 12 days after vaccination. This TCR was recovered from a man aged 45-60 years who received an inactivated influenza vaccine. Donor details come from another sample of the same person, matched by shared clones. Here the chain combines TRBV27 and TRBJ2-3; a tentative D match to TRBD1 spans 5 bases. In nucleotide form, the sequence is TGTGCCAGCAGTAATCGACAGTTTACCCCAGATACGCAGTATTTT. It translates to CASSNRQFTPDTQYF.